This T cell receptor beta chain was profiled in a study of blood T cell repertoires in COVID-19. Study at large: Spain, Italy and the United States supplied samples that represented acute and convalescent COVID-19. T cells, B-cell-depleted T cells, or PBMCs supplied cDNA or gDNA.

The CDR3 has 11 amino acids. The V and J ends lost 5 bases and 10 bases respectively, with 8 bases between them. This clone has more than one count but fewer than ten. The Seattle patients joined while their infection was active and were tracked longitudinally afterward. Per the authors' pipeline: Estimates of nucleated cell counts were drawn from the amplification of reference gene primers. Sequencing was performed with immunoSEQ multiplex PCR; in TCRdb, only in-frame clones are kept and a portion is missing. D and trimming were read from the DNA, whereas the V and J calls and clone size are those reported in that table. There are fewer than 200,000 clones in the sample; around nine tenths occur only once, and approximately 13% lies in the top ten.

The chain uses TRBV12-3 or TRBV12-4 and TRBJ1-4; D call uncertain. The sequence was obtained from a woman in her 70s with COVID-19, enrolled during active disease. The source material was peripheral blood. The chain's CDR3 is CASSQSLKLFF. For the CDR3, the DNA is TGTGCCAGCAGTCAGTCCTTAAAACTGTTTTTT.